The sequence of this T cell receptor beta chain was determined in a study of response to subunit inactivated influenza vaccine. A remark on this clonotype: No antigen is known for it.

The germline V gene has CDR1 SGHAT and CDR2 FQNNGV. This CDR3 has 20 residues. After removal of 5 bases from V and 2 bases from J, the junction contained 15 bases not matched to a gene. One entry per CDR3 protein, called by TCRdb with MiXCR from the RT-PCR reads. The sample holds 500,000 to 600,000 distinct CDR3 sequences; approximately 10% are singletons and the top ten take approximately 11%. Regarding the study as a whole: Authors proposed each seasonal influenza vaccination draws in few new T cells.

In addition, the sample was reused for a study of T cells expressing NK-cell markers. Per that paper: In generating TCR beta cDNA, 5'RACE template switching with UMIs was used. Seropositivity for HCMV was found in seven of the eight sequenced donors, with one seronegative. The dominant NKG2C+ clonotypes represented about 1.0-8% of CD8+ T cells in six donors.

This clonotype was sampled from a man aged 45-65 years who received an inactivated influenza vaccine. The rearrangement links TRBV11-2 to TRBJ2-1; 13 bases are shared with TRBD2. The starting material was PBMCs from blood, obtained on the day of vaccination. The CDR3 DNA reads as TGTGCCAGCAGCGGACCCCACCTTTGGACTAGCGGGAGTACCTACAATGAGCAGTTCTTC. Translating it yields CASSGPHLWTSGSTYNEQFF.